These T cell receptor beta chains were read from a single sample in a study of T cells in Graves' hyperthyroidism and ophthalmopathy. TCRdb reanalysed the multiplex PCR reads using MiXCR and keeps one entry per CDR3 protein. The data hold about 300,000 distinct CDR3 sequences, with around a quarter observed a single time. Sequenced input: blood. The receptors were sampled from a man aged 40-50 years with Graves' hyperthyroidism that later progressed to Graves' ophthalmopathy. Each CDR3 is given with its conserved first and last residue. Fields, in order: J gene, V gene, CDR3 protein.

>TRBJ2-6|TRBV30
CAWTKPGRAFTGANVLTF
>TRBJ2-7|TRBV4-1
CASSQDLREGVYEQYF
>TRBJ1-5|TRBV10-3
CAIRRGSNQPQHF
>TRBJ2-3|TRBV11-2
CASSMGLAGDSDTQYF
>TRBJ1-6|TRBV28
CASSSGGVYNSPLHF
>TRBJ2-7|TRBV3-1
CASSQAGTGGSYEQYF
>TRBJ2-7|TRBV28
CASSFGGASSYEQYF
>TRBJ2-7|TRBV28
CASLPGGLYEQYF
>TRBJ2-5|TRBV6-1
CASSEALTDLPQYF
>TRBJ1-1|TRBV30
CAWSLLMNTEAFF
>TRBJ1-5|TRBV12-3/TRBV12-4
CASSLRGTGSGVIWNQPQHF
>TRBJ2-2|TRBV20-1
CSASQPTTGELFF
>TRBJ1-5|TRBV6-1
CASRTGRVGQTQHF
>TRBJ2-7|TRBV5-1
CASCRGGTSDYEQYF
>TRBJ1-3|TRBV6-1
CASGGRHSGNTIYF
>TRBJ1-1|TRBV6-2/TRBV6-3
CASSYSGTATEAFF
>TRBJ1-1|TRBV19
CASRGFSNTEAFF